This T cell receptor (beta chain) stems from a study of T cell responses to AZD1222 COVID-19 vaccine. The CDR3 totals 15 residues. Germline CDR1 is MGHDK and CDR2 is SYGVNS. The junction had 6 bases not matched to a gene; V was cut back by 4 bases and J by 2 bases. Some clones are missing from TCRdb's copy, which holds only in-frame ones; the method was immunoSEQ multiplex PCR. Counted here are more than 95,000 clones, approximately 88% occurring once; the ten biggest clones make up 5% to 6%. The chain links TRBV25-1 to TRBJ2-3, with 7 positions matching TRBD2. The sequence was obtained from an adult in good health. Specimen: peripheral blood, collected on day 0 of AZD1222 vaccination. The CDR3 region has the DNA TGTGCCAGCAGTGCCCGTGGGGGGGACACAGATACGCAGTATTTT. Translating it yields CASSARGGDTDTQYF.